This T cell receptor (beta chain) was retrieved from a study of blood T cell repertoires in COVID-19. Across the whole study: Specimens from acute and convalescent COVID-19 originated in the United States, Italy and Spain. The cDNA or gDNA used as material had been derived from T cells, B-cell-depleted T cells, or PBMCs.

This clone was seen a single time. Original methodology: For nucleated cells, counts were estimated from reference gene primer amplification. Here immunoSEQ multiplex PCR was the method, and the copy in TCRdb shows in-frame clones only, minus some. V and J calls and clone size are as listed in that table; D and trimming were resolved from the DNA. The repertoire includes about 210,000 clones, 80% of them detected once, and around 7.3% sits in the top ten. The V gene's germline CDR1 is KGHSH and CDR2 LQKENI. V lost 0 bases and J 4 bases, leaving 7 bases between the germline ends. This CDR3 is built from 14 residues.

The sequence was collected from a woman between 65 and 79 years old with acute or convalescent COVID-19. Sample: peripheral blood. The gene calls are TRBV18 and TRBJ2-1; the D gene is possibly TRBD2 (5 bases). This chain's CDR3 is CASSPPGGYNEQFF. The DNA of the CDR3 is TGTGCCAGCTCACCACCGGGCGGGTACAATGAGCAGTTCTTC. Filled out from reference TRBV18 and TRBJ2-1, the complete variable domain reads NAGVMQNPRHLVRRRGQEARLRCSPMKGHSHVYWYRQLPEEGLKFMVYLQKENIIDESGMPKERFSAEFPKEGPSILRIQQVVRGDSAAYFCASSPPGGYNEQFFGPGTRLTVL.